This TCR beta chain was recovered during a study of T cell repertoires in cytomegalovirus infection. Study summary: Through public TCR beta signatures, both CMV infection and matching HLA type were indicated. Study observations and caveats: Identification of carriers of CMV plus the relevant HLA was achieved through cumulative public TCR beta family frequency. Clonotype analysis showed dominance of the ex vivo response by HLA-C-restricted CMV-specific TCR beta clonotypes.

Notes on this clonotype: Antigen unknown.

V was pared by 6 bases and J by 8 bases, with 17 bases between. The V gene's germline CDR1 is SNHLY and CDR2 FYNNEI. The CDR3 has 14 residues. One entry per CDR3 protein, called by TCRdb with MiXCR from the reads. This table holds roughly 630,000 distinct CDR3 sequences, around 24% found once. The sequencing input was CD8+ T cells from PBMCs. The source is a human donor in good health (CMV status not recorded). Some clones in this sample may be carry-over from other donors' samples. This chain connects TRBV2 to TRBJ2-1; D might be TRBD2 (6 bases). The chain's CDR3 is CASSPDYRGDEQFF. The CDR3 DNA is TGTGCCAGCAGCCCGGACTACCGGGGAGATGAGCAGTTCTTC.